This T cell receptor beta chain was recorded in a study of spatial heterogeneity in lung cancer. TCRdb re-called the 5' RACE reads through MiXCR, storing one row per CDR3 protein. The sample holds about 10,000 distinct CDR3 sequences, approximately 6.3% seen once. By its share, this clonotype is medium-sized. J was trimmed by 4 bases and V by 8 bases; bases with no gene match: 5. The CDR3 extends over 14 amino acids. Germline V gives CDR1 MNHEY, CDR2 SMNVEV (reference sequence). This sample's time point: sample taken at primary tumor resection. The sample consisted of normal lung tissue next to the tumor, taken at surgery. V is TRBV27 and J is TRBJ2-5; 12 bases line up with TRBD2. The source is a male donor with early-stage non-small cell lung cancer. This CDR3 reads CASGLAGGSETQYF. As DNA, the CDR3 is TGTGCCAGCGGTCTAGCGGGGGGGTCAGAGACCCAGTACTTC.